The rows below give T cell receptor beta chains drawn from one sample of a study of lymphopenia after photon versus proton radiotherapy. Profiled with immunoSEQ multiplex PCR; TCRdb holds only in-frame clones, not every one. The sample includes under 20,000 clones, around nine tenths seen only once; the top ten take around 6.1%. Sample: peripheral blood, taken from a patient treated with photon-based radiotherapy. These receptors were obtained from a man aged 55-75 years with pancreatic cancer. Each CDR3 is given with its conserved first and last residue. The D gene is left open where the match is weak. Size is stated for part of the rows, as once, few or many counts, or as a class when the clone is expanded.

V	length	J	size	D	CDR3	DNA
TRBV19	16	TRBJ2-5	.	.	CASSKGIWPPQETQYF	TGTGCCAGTAGTAAGGGGATCTGGCCCCCCCAAGAGACCCAGTACTTC
TRBV9	13	TRBJ1-1	.	.	CASSVDAGTEAFF	TGTGCCAGCAGCGTAGACGCGGGCACTGAAGCTTTCTTT
TRBV4-1	14	TRBJ2-7	.	TRBD1	CASSRNRDSYEQYF	TGCGCCAGCAGCCGCAACCGGGACAGTTACGAGCAGTACTTC
TRBV9	13	TRBJ2-5	.	.	CASSVGYQETQYF	TGTGCCAGCAGCGTGGGGTACCAAGAGACCCAGTACTTC
TRBV5-5	16	TRBJ2-7	.	.	CASSLFFSVSQYEQYF	TGTGCCAGCAGCTTGTTCTTCTCTGTCAGCCAATACGAGCAGTACTTC
TRBV7-8	15	TRBJ2-7	.	TRBD2	CASSRGVGSSYEQYF	TGTGCCAGCAGCCGGGGGGTGGGTTCCTCCTACGAGCAGTACTTC
TRBV5-1	15	TRBJ1-2	.	TRBD1	CASSSSGTGGSGYTF	TGCGCCAGCAGCAGCTCCGGGACAGGGGGCTCTGGCTACACCTTC
TRBV5-6	16	TRBJ2-3	.	.	CASSFRTRASTDTQYF	TGTGCCAGCAGCTTTAGGACTCGTGCTAGCACAGATACGCAGTATTTT
TRBV6-5	15	TRBJ2-1	.	TRBD2	CASRQLAGGLNEQFF	TGTGCCAGCAGGCAGCTAGCGGGGGGGCTCAATGAGCAGTTCTTC
TRBV30	10	TRBJ2-5	.	.	CAWSAETQYF	TGTGCCTGGAGTGCGGAGACCCAGTACTTC
TRBV30	13	TRBJ1-1	.	.	CAWRVWQDTEAFF	TGTGCCTGGAGGGTTTGGCAGGACACTGAAGCTTTCTTT
TRBV4-2	15	TRBJ2-7	.	.	CASSLQRGGPYEQYF	TGTGCCAGCAGCCTCCAACGTGGGGGACCCTACGAGCAGTACTTC
TRBV7-2	15	TRBJ2-7	.	TRBD1	CASSLAGQAPREQYF	TGTGCCAGCAGCTTAGCGGGACAGGCTCCCAGGGAGCAGTACTTC
TRBV27	17	TRBJ2-5	.	TRBD2	CASSSPAGLAGMETQYF	TGTGCCAGCAGTTCCCCCGCCGGACTAGCGGGGATGGAGACCCAGTACTTC
TRBV6-6	14	TRBJ2-2	.	.	CASKRRRNTGELFF	TGTGCCAGCAAAAGAAGACGGAACACCGGGGAGCTGTTTTTT
TRBV4-1	17	TRBJ2-3	.	TRBD2	CASSQLAGGLGTDTQYF	TGCGCCAGCAGCCAACTAGCGGGGGGGCTAGGCACAGATACGCAGTATTTT
TRBV7-9	12	TRBJ1-2	.	.	CASSFIRGGYTF	TGTGCCAGCAGCTTCATAAGGGGTGGCTACACCTTC
TRBV6-4	15	TRBJ1-5	few	.	CASSAGHAAGQPQHF	TGTGCCAGCAGTGCGGGACACGCTGCGGGTCAGCCCCAGCATTTT